The 20 T cell receptor beta chains presented below share a single source sample, sequenced in a study of blood T cells in healthy people across ages. A second PCR of about 7 to 12 cycles used a sample-barcoded 5' primer and a J-beta primer mix. TCRdb re-derived calls from the 5' RACE reads in MiXCR, one entry per CDR3 protein. This sample has approximately 1.5 million distinct CDR3 sequences, with around 35% found just once. Sequenced material: blood. The source of these receptors is a woman in her twenties or thirties in good health.

Ten or more counts support this clonotype. V usage is TRBV4-1 and J usage is TRBJ2-7; D unclear. V lost 0 bases and J 6 bases, leaving 6 bases between the germline ends. The CDR3 sequence is 12 residues long. Germline CDR1 and CDR2: MGHRA and YSYEKL. The CDR3 loop is CASSQEVGEQYF. The CDR3 DNA is TGCGCCAGCAGCCAAGAGGTTGGCGAGCAGTACTTC.

DNA of the CDR3: TGTGCCAGCAGCAAGACCAGGGAATACACAGATACGCAGTATTTT. It yields the protein CASSKTREYTDTQYF. This chain connects TRBV7-3 to TRBJ2-3; D perhaps matches TRBD1 (5 bases). The ends were cut back, 5 bases at V and 2 bases at J, with 14 bases in the middle. Looked up from germline, CDR1 is SGHTA and CDR2 is FQGTGA. This CDR3 is 15 amino acids long.

With respect to this clonotype: With a much larger clone just one base away, this may be a read error. The chain has TRBV20-1 and TRBJ2-5; D may match TRBD1 or TRBD2 (5 bases each). Germline CDR1 is DFQATT and CDR2 is SNEGSKA (reference sequence). Trimming removed 7 bases from V and 4 bases from J, with 16 bases in between. This CDR3 spans 13 amino acids. CDR3: CSVGQTGAETQYF. CDR3 nucleotides: TGCAGTGTTGGGCAAACCGGGGCAGAGACCCAGTACTTC.

V and J are TRBV20-1 and TRBJ1-4; perhaps TRBD1 as D (5 bases). Deletions cut 0 bases from V and 0 bases from J, with 8 bases between. This CDR3 spans 15 amino acids. Germline CDR1 DFQATT, CDR2 SNEGSKA (reference sequence). CDR3 sequence: CSARDGAATNEKLFF. The CDR3 DNA sequence: TGCAGTGCTAGAGATGGGGCCGCAACTAATGAAAAACTGTTTTTT.

This clonotype showed up just a few times. The chain recombines TRBV28 with TRBJ2-5, with D maybe TRBD2 (6 bases). Germline-derived CDR1 and CDR2 are MDHEN and SYDVKM. The CDR3 is 13 residues long. Trimming pared 7 bases from V and 5 bases from J, leaving 14 bases between. The CDR3 protein is CASTWGVLETQYF. The CDR3 DNA sequence: TGTGCCAGCACCTGGGGGGTTTTGGAGACCCAGTACTTC.

The rearrangement joins TRBV5-5 to TRBJ1-1; no clear D. Germline V gene lookup returns CDR1 SGHKS and CDR2 YYEKEE (reference sequence). This CDR3 has 16 amino acids. V was pared by 0 bases and J by 5 bases, with 17 bases between. DNA of the CDR3: TGTGCCAGCAGCTTGGGTTATGGGAGAGATGGTACTGAAGCTTTCTTT. This gives the protein CASSLGYGRDGTEAFF.

The rearrangement joins TRBV20-1 to TRBJ2-7, with a tentative D call TRBD2 (5 bases). V lost 6 bases and J lost 5, with 17 bases in between. The CDR3 is made up of 13 amino acids. In germline, CDR1 is DFQATT, CDR2 SNEGSKA (reference sequence). CDR3 nucleotide sequence: TGCAGTGCCGAGGGAGTGGTCCGGGACGAGCAGTACTTC. Translation: CSAEGVVRDEQYF.

About this clonotype: One end of the junction fails to match germline, which may point to a read error. The J gene is TRBJ2-1, the V gene TRBV5-1, with D possibly matching TRBD2 (5 bases). This CDR3 region has 13 residues. Germline CDR1 reads SGHRS; CDR2 reads YFSETQ. The CDR3 region has the DNA TGCGCCAGCATCTTGTCTAGCCTGGATGAGCAGTTCTTC. Its translation: CASILSSLDEQFF. Filled out from reference TRBV5-1 and TRBJ2-1, the complete variable domain reads KAGVTQTPRYLIKTRGQQVTLSCSPISGHRSVSWYQQTPGQGLQFLFEYFSETQRNKGNFPGRFSGRQFSNSRSEMNVSTLELGDSALYLCASILSSLDEQFFGPGTRLTVL.

CDR3 sequence (DNA): TGTGCCAGCAGCTTCTCCAACGATAGCTACACCTTC. Amino acid sequence: CASSFSNDSYTF. The V gene is TRBV11-1, the J gene TRBJ1-2; D not resolved. Germline V gene data show CDR1 as SGHAT and CDR2 as FQDESV (reference sequence). The V gene lost 3 bases and the J gene lost 9 bases, with 11 bases spanning the gap. The CDR3 is made up of 12 amino acids.

The chain employs TRBV20-1 and TRBJ1-2; D is ambiguous. The V end was cut by 8 bases, the J end by 6 bases, with 19 bases between. Germline values: CDR1 DFQATT, CDR2 SNEGSKA (reference sequence). CDR3 size: 13 residues. Written as DNA, the CDR3 is TGCAGTCTGGCCGATCCCACCAACCATGGCTACACCTTC. This translates into CSLADPTNHGYTF.

V is TRBV10-3 and J is TRBJ2-5; D possibly corresponds to TRBD1 (5 bases). CDR3 length: 13 residues. CDR1 and CDR2 (germline): ENHRY, SYGVKD. Trimming took 6 bases from V and 11 from J, leaving 19 bases between them. Here the CDR3 reads CAIRIDSYNEQYF. As DNA, the CDR3 is TGTGCCATCAGGATTGACAGCTACAATGAGCAGTACTTC.

This clonotype was seen more than once but under ten times. A read error may produce the germline difference seen at one junction end. J is TRBJ2-5 and V is TRBV6-5; tentatively, D is TRBD1 or TRBD2 (5 bases each). The J call is uncertain, as TRBJ2-1 better fits the DNA end. This CDR3 contains 12 residues. CDR1 MNHEY and CDR2 SVGAGI come from the germline V gene. The CDR3 DNA follows: TGTGCCGGCAGCGGACACGGGTTAGACCAGTTCTTC. This sequence encodes CAGSGHGLDQFF.

The chain links TRBV28 to TRBJ2-1; D is uncertain. The CDR3 totals 13 residues. CDR1 and CDR2 (germline): MDHEN, SYDVKM. V lost 8 bases, J lost 4 bases, and 12 bases lay in between. CDR3: CASDPIGYNEQFF. The CDR3 DNA reads TGTGCCAGCGATCCGATCGGATACAATGAGCAGTTCTTC.

Comment on this clonotype: A single base separates this from a much larger clone, so it may be a read error. The V gene is TRBV29-1, the J gene TRBJ2-7, with D hard to call. The CDR3 has 13 amino acids. V gave up 4 bases and J gave up 5 bases, with 15 bases separating them. CDR1 and CDR2 from the germline V gene are SQVTM and ANQGSEA. CDR3 amino acids: CSVGEWLGNEQYF. The CDR3, as DNA: TGCAGCGTTGGAGAGTGGTTAGGTAACGAGCAGTACTTC.

This chain links TRBV2 with TRBJ2-1; 9 bases match TRBD2. The CDR3 consists of 14 residues. Germline V lookup: CDR1 SNHLY, CDR2 FYNNEI. This CDR3 is CAVNLAGSYNEQFF. The DNA for the CDR3 is TGTGCAGTAAATCTAGCGGGGTCGTACAATGAGCAGTTCTTC.

V gene TRBV6-5 combines with J gene TRBJ2-3; the match to TRBD2 covers 11 bases. The J segment lost 0 bases and the V segment lost 6 bases, leaving 2 bases of the junction unmatched. CDR3 size: 15 residues. Germline loops: CDR1 MNHEY, CDR2 SVGAGI. CDR3 protein: CASRLAGVSTDTQYF. The CDR3 coding sequence is TGTGCCAGCAGACTAGCGGGGGTGAGCACAGATACGCAGTATTTT.

With regard to this clonotype: The junction differs from germline at one of its ends, possibly a read error. V is TRBV28 and J is TRBJ2-4, with 9 bases lining up with TRBD2. Per the germline V gene, CDR1 is MDHEN and CDR2 is SYDVKM. The CDR3 loop spans 15 amino acids. The CDR3, as DNA: TGTGCCAGCAGAAATAGCGGGGGAGCCAAAAACATTCAATACTTC. As protein: CASRNSGGAKNIQYF.

The chain recombines TRBV20-1 with TRBJ2-3; 8 bases agree with TRBD1. The ends lost 5 bases at V and 4 bases at J; junction bases unmatched: 17. The CDR3 is made up of 17 amino acids. Germline V gives CDR1 DFQATT, CDR2 SNEGSKA (reference sequence). CDR3 coding DNA: TGCAGTGCTTACCCGGACAGGGTTGATTTGTCGCCAGATACGCAGTATTTT. Translated: CSAYPDRVDLSPDTQYF.

This clonotype showed up many times. V gene TRBV4-1 combines with J gene TRBJ2-3; 7 bases are shared with TRBD2. The V gene's germline CDR1 is MGHRA and CDR2 YSYEKL. Unmatched junction bases numbered 4, after V lost 0 bases and J lost 1 base. The CDR3 extends over 16 amino acids. CDR3 sequence reads: CASSQDDRGGTDTQYF. CDR3 DNA sequence: TGCGCCAGCAGCCAAGATGACCGGGGGGGCACAGATACGCAGTATTTT.

Ten or more counts support this clonotype. The V gene is TRBV29-1, the J gene TRBJ1-1, with TRBD1 identical over 8 bases. CDR1 SQVTM and CDR2 ANQGSEA come from the germline V gene. V shed 3 bases, J shed 2 bases, and the junction held 14 bases outside the gene matches. The CDR3 runs 17 residues. The CDR3 spells CSVDVTEGQEDNTEAFF. The CDR3 DNA reads TGCAGCGTTGACGTTACGGAGGGACAGGAGGATAACACTGAAGCTTTCTTT.